A single T cell receptor (beta chain) is shown here with its context. This sample was taken from a study of PD-L1 blockade in urothelial cancer. About the research overall: Blood analyses occurred 3 weeks (second dose) and 6 weeks post treatment start.

Specified time point: pretreatment peripheral blood. All patients handed over anywhere from 1 to 8 samples, pretreatment and on-treatment. Synthetic analogs of TCR templates were spiked into every PCR. Repertoires were generated with immunoSEQ multiplex PCR, while TCRdb's copy carries only in-frame clones and drops some. The sample records around 130,000 clones, 84% being singletons. Germline V gene sequence: CDR1 SGHTA, CDR2 FQGNSA. CDR3 length equals 16 residues. Trimming shortened V by 1 base and J by 3 bases, and 13 bases separated the two germline ends. This sequence originates from a man aged 50 or older with urothelial cancer. Sequenced here: PBMCs, sampled around atezolizumab (anti-PD-L1) treatment. V is TRBV7-2 and J is TRBJ1-3; D is possibly TRBD1 (5 bases). CDR3 in DNA: TGTGCCAGCAGCTTAGTGGCAGGGACTAATGGAAACACCATATATTTT. As protein: CASSLVAGTNGNTIYF.